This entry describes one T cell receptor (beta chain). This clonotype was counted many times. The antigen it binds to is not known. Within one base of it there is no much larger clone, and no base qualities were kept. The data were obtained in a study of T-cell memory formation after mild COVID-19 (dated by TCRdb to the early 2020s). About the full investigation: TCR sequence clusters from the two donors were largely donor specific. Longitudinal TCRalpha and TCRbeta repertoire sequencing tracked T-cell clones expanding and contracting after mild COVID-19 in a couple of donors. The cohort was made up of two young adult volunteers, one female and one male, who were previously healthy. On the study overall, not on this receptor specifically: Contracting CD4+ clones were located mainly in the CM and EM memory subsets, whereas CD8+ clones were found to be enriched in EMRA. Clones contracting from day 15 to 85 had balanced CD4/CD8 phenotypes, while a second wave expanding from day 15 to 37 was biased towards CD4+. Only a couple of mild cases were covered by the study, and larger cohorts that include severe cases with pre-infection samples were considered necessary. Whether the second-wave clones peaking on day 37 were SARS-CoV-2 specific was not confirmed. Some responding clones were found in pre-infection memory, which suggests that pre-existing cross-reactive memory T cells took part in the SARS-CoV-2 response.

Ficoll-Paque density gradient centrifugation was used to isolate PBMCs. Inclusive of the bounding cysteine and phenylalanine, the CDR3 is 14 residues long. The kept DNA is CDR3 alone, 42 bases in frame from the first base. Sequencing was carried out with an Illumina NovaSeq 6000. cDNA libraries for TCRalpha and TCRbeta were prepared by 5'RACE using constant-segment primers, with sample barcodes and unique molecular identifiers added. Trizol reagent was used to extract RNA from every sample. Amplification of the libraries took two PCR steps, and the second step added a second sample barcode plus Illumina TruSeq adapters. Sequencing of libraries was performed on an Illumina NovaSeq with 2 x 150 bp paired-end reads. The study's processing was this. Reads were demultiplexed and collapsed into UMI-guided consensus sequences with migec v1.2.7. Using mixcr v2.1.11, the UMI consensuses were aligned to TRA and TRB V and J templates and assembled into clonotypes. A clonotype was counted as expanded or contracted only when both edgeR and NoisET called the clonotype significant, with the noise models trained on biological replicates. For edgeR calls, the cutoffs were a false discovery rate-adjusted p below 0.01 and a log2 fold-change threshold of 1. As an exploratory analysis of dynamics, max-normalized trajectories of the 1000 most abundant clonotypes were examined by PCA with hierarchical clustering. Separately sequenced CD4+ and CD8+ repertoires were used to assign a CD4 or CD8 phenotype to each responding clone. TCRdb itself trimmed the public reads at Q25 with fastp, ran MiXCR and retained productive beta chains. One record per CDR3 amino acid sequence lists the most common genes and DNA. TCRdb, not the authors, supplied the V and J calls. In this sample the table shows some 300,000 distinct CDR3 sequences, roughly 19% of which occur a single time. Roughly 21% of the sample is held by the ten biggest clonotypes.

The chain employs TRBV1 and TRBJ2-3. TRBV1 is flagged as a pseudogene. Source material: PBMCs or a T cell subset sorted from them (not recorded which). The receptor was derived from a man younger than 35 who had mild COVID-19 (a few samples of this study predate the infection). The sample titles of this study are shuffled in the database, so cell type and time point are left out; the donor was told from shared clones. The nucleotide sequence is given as TGCACCAGCAGCCAAGATCCCGCGGCAGATACGCAGTATTTT. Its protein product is CTSSQDPAADTQYF.